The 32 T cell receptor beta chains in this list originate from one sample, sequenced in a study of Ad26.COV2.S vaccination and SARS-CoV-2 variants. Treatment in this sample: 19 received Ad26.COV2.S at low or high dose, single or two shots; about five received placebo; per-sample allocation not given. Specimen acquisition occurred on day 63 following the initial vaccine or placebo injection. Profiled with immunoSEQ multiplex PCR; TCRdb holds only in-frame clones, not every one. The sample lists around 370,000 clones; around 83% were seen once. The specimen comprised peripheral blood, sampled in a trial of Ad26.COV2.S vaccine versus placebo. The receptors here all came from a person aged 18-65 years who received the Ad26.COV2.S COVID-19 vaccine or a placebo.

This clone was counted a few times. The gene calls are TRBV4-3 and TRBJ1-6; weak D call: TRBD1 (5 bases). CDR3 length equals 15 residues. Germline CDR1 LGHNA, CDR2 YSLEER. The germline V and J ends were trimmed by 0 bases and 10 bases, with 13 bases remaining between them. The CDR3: CASSQDNPGVSPLHF. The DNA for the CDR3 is TGCGCCAGCAGCCAAGATAATCCGGGGGTCTCACCCCTCCACTTT.

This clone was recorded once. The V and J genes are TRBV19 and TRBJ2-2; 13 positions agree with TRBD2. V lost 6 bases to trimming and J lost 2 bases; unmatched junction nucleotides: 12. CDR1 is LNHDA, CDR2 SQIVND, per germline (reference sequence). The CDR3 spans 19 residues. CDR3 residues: CASSKGTSGAPLNTGELFF. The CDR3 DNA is TGTGCCAGTAGCAAAGGGACTAGCGGGGCCCCATTAAACACCGGGGAGCTGTTTTTT.

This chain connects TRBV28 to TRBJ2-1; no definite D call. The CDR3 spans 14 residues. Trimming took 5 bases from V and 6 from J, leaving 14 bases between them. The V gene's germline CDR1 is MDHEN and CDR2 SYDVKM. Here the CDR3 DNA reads TGTGCCAGCAGTCACTATCTGGAGAGCAATGAGCAGTTCTTC. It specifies CASSHYLESNEQFF.

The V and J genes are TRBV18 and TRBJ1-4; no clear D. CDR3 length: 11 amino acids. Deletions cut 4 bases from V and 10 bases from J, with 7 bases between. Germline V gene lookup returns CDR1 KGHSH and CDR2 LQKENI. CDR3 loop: CASSQLGKLFF. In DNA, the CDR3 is TGTGCCAGCTCACAATTAGGAAAACTGTTTTTT. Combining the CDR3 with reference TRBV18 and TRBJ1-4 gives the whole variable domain NAGVMQNPRHLVRRRGQEARLRCSPMKGHSHVYWYRQLPEEGLKFMVYLQKENIIDESGMPKERFSAEFPKEGPSILRIQQVVRGDSAAYFCASSQLGKLFFGSGTQLSVL.

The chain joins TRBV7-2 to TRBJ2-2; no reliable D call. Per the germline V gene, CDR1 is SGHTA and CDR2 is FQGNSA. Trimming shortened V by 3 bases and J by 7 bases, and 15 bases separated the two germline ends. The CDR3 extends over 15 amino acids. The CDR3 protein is CASSFQLSPGGELFF. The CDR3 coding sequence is TGTGCCAGCAGCTTTCAATTGTCCCCGGGCGGGGAGCTGTTTTTT.

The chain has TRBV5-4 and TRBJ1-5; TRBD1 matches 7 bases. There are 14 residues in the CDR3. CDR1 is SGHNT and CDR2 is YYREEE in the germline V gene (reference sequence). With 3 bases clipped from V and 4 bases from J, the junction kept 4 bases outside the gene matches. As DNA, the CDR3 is TGTGCCAGCAGCTCCGGGACAGATAATCAGCCCCAGCATTTT. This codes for CASSSGTDNQPQHF.

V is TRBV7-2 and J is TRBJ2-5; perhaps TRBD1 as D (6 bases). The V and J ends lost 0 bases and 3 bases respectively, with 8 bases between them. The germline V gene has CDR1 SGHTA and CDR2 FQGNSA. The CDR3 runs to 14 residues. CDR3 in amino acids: CASSLAGGEETQYF. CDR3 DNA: TGTGCCAGCAGCTTAGCAGGGGGTGAAGAGACCCAGTACTTC.

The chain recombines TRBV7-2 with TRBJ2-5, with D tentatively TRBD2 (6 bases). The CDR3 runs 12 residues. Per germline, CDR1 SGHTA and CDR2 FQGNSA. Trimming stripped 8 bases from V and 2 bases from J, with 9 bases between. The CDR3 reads CASGAGQETQYF. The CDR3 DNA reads TGTGCCAGCGGGGCGGGACAAGAGACCCAGTACTTC.

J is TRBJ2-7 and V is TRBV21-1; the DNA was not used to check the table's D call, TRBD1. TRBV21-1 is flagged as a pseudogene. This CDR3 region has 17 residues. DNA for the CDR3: TGTGCCAGCAGCAACGGCTTGAGACAGAAGATCTCCTACGAGCAGTACTTC. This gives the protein CASSNGLRQKISYEQYF.

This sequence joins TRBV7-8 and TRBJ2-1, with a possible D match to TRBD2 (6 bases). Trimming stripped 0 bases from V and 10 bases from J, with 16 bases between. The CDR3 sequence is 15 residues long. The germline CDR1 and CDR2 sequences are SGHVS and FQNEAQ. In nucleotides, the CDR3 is TGTGCCAGCAGCTTAGCACCAGCGGGCTCATGGGAGCAGTTCTTC. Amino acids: CASSLAPAGSWEQFF.

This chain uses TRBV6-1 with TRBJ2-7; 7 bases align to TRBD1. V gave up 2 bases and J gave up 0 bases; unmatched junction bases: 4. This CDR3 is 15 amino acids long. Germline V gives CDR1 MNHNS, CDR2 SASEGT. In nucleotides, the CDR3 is TGTGCCAGCAGTGAAAGGTCAGGGGGCTCCTACGAGCAGTACTTC. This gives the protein CASSERSGGSYEQYF.

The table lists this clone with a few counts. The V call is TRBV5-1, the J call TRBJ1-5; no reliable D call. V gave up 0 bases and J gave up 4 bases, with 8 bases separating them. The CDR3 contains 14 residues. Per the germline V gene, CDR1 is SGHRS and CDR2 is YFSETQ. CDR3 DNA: TGCGCCAGCAGCTTGGTACCAGGTAATCAGCCCCAGCATTTT. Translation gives CASSLVPGNQPQHF.

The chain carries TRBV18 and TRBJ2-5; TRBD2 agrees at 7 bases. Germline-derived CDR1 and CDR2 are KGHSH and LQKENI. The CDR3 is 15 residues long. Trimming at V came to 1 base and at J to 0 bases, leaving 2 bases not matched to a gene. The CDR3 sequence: CASSPLAGYQETQYF. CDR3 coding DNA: TGTGCCAGCTCACCACTAGCGGGCTACCAAGAGACCCAGTACTTC.

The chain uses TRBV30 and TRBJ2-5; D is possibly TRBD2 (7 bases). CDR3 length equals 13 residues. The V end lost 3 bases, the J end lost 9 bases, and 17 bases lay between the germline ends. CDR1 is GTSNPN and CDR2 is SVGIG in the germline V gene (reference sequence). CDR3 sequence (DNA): TGTGCCTGGAGCCGGGGGGCTGCTATGTCCCAGTACTTC. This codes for CAWSRGAAMSQYF.

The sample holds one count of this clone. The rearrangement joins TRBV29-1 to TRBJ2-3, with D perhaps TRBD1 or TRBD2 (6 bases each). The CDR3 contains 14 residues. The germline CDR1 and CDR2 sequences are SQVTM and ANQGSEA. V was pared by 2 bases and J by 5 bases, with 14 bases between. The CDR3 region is CSVEPGAAGDTQYF. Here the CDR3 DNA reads TGCAGCGTTGAACCGGGGGCTGCTGGAGATACGCAGTATTTT.

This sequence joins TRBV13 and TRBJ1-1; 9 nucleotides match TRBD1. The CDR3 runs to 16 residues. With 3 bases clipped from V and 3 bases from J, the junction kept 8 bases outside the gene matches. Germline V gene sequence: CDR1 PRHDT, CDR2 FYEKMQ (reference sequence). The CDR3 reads CASSFGPDRGYTEAFF. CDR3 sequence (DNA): TGTGCCAGCAGCTTTGGCCCCGACAGGGGGTACACTGAAGCTTTCTTT.

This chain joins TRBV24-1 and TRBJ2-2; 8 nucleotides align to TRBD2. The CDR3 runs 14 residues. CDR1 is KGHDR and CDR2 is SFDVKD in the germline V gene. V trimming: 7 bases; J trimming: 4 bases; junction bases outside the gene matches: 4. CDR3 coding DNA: TGTGCCACCAGGAGCGGGAGTGGCACCGGGGAGCTGTTTTTT. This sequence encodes CATRSGSGTGELFF.

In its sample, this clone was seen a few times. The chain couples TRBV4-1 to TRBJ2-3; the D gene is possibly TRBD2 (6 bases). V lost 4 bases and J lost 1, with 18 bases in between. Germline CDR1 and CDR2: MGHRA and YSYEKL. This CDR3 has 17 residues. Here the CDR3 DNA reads TGCGCCAGCAGCCCTTATGAGGGGAGGTTTCGCACAGATACGCAGTATTTT. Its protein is CASSPYEGRFRTDTQYF.

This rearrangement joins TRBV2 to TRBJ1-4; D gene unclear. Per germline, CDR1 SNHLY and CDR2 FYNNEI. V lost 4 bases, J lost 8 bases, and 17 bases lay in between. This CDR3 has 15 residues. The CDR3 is CASSGGTKALEKLFF. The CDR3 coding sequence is TGTGCCAGCAGTGGTGGCACCAAAGCCTTGGAAAAACTGTTTTTT.

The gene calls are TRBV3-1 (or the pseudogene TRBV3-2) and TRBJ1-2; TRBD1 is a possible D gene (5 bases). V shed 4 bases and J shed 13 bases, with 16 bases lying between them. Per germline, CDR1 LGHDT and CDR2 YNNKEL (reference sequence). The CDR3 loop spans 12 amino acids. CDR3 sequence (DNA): TGTGCCAGCAGCCCCCAAGTGGGACTTCGCACCTTC. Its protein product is CASSPQVGLRTF.

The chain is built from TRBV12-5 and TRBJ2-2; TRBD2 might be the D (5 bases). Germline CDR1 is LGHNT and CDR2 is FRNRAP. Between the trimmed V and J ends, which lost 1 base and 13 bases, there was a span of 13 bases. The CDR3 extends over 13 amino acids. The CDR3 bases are TGTGCTAGTGGTTTGGGCAGTACGGAGGCGCTGTTTTTT. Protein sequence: CASGLGSTEALFF.

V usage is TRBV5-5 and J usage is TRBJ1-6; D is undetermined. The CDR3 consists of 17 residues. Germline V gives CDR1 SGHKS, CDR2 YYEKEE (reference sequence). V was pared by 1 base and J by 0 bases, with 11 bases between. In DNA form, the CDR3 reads TGTGCCAGCAGCTTGTGGGGTGAGAGCTCCTATAATTCACCCCTCCACTTT. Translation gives CASSLWGESSYNSPLHF. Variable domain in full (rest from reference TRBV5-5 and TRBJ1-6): DAGVTQSPTHLIKTRGQQVTLRCSPISGHKSVSWYQQVLGQGPQFIFQYYEKEERGRGNFPDRFSARQFPNYSSELNVNALLLGDSALYLCASSLWGESSYNSPLHFGNGTRLTVT.

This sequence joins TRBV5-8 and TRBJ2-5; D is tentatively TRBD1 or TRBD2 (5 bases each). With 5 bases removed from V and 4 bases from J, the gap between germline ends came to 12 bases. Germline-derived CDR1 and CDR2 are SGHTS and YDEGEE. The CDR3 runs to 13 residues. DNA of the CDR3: TGTGCCAGCAGTTCCGGGACCCTAGAGACCCAGTACTTC. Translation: CASSSGTLETQYF.

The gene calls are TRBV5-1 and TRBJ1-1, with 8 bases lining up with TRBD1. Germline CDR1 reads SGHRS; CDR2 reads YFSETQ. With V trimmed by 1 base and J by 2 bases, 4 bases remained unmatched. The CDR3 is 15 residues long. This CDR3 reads CASSLPGGVNTEAFF. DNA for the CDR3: TGCGCCAGCAGCTTGCCAGGGGGCGTTAACACTGAAGCTTTCTTT.

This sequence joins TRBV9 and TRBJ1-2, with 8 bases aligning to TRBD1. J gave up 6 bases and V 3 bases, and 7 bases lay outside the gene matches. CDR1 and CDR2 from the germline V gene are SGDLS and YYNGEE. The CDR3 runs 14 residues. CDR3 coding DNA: TGTGCCAGCAGCGGGGAAGACAGGGGTGATGGCTACACCTTC. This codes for CASSGEDRGDGYTF.

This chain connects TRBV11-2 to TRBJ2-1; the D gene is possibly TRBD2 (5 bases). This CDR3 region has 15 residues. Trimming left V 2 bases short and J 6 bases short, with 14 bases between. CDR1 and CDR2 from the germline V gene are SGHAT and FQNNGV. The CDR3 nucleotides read TGTGCCAGCAGCTTAATTCGGGAAGCTGGCAATGAGCAGTTCTTC. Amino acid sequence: CASSLIREAGNEQFF.

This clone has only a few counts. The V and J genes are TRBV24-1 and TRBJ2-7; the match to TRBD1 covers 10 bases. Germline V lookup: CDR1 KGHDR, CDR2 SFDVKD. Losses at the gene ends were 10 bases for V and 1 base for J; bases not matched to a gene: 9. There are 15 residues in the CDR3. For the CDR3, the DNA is TGTGCCACGTCCCCGGGACAGGGGCATTCCTACGAGCAGTACTTC. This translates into CATSPGQGHSYEQYF.

The CDR3 sequence is CASSGGASGGVETQYF. The CDR3 DNA reads TGTGCCAGCAGCGGAGGGGCTAGCGGGGGGGTGGAGACCCAGTACTTC. This sequence joins TRBV7-9 and TRBJ2-5; the match to TRBD2 covers 12 bases. V was clipped by 5 bases and J by 5 bases; unmatched bases: 9. Germline V gives CDR1 SEHNR, CDR2 FQNEAQ (reference sequence). This CDR3 has 16 residues.

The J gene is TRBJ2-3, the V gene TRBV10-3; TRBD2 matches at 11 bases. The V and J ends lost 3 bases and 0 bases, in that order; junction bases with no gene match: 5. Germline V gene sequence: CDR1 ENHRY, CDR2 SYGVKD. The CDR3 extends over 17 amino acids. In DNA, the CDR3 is TGTGCCATCAGTGATCCGGGACTAGCGGAGAGCACAGATACGCAGTATTTT. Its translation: CAISDPGLAESTDTQYF.

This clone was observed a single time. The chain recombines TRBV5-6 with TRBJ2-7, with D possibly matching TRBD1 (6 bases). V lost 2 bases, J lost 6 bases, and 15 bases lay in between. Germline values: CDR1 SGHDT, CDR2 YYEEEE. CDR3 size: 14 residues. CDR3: CASSFYREAAEQYF. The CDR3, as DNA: TGTGCCAGCAGCTTCTACAGGGAAGCGGCCGAGCAGTACTTC.

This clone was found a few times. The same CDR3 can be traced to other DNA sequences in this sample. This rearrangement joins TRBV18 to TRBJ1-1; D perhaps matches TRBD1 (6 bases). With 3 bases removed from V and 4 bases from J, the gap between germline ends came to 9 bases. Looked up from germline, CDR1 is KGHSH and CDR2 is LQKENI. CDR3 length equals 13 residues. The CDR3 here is CASSPLGGTEAFF. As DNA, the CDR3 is TGTGCCAGCTCACCCTTAGGGGGCACTGAAGCTTTCTTT.

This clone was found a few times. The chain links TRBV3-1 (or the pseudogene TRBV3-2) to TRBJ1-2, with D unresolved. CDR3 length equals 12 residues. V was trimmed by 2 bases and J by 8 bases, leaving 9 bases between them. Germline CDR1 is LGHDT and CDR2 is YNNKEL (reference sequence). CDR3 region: CASSQRKGGYTF. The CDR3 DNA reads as TGTGCCAGCAGCCAACGCAAAGGCGGCTACACCTTC.